A single sample is the source of the 3 T cell receptor beta chains below, sequenced in a study of blood T cells in healthy people across ages (dated by TCRdb to between 2014 and 2016). Library generation was performed with 5' RACE. The data were produced on an Illumina HiSeq 2500. A second PCR of about 7 to 12 cycles was run with a J-beta primer mix and a sample-barcoded 5' primer. TCRdb reran the public reads through fastp at Q25 and MiXCR, keeping productive beta chains. A single entry per CDR3 protein holds the most common genes and DNA from its merged rows. The sample table lists approximately 800,000 distinct CDR3 sequences, 25% of them with a count of one. Together, the top ten hold under 4% of the sample. This sample also appeared in a second study, on T cells of mothers and their children.

Sequencing was done on a sample of blood. These receptors all stem from a boy aged 5 to 17 in good health.

This clonotype was detected a few times. This chain connects TRBV12-3 or TRBV12-4 to TRBJ2-3; 11 bases match TRBD2. There are 16 residues in the CDR3. Germline trimming cut 5 bases from V and 2 bases from J; bases unmatched to any gene: 6. Here the CDR3 DNA reads TGTGCCAGCAGTCCCGGGACTAGCGGATACACAGATACGCAGTATTTT. The encoded protein is CASSPGTSGYTDTQYF.

There are a few counts of this clonotype. V and J are TRBV7-2 and TRBJ2-6; D is uncertain. The CDR3 totals 17 residues. Trimming left V 2 bases short and J 1 base short, with 12 bases between. The germline V gene has CDR1 SGHTA and CDR2 FQGNSA. The CDR3 loop is CASSLSGRPSGANVLTF. The CDR3 DNA reads as TGTGCCAGCAGCTTATCGGGCAGACCGTCTGGGGCCAACGTCCTGACTTTC.

This clonotype was seen a few times. CDR3 sequence: CANGLGTDTQYF. Here the CDR3 DNA reads TGTGCCAACGGGCTGGGAACAGATACGCAGTATTTT. The V call is TRBV10-3, the J call TRBJ2-3; no definite D call. V shed 10 bases and J shed 3 bases, with 11 bases lying between them. The CDR3 sequence is 12 residues long. Germline CDR1 is ENHRY and CDR2 is SYGVKD.